This TCR beta chain was retrieved from a study of vaccination and CD4 T cells after COVID-19. Turning to this clonotype: Its antigen is not known.

Cultured CD4+ T cell DNA was sequenced using the Oncomine TCR Beta short-read assay. The template was genomic DNA from cultured CD4+ T cells. TCRdb re-called the PCR reads through MiXCR, storing one row per CDR3 protein. Altogether several thousand distinct CDR3 sequences are present, approximately 39% being singletons, with the ten largest covering less than 30%. The germline CDR1 and CDR2 sequences are DFQATT and SNEGSKA (reference sequence). The V and J ends lost 2 bases and 4 bases, in that order; junction bases with no gene match: 5. The CDR3 length is 15 residues. As for treatment: roughly 11-day PBMC culture with coronavirus spike peptide pools or control peptides (ViraFEST assay). Pre-COVID-19 pandemic sampling (2011-2018) yielded the unexposed donor's CD4+ T cells. Following expansion of antigen-specific T cells with peptide pools, ViraFEST then sequenced TCRs. A few million PBMCs per well were cultured with about 10 IU/ml IL-2 and about 9.7 ug/ml peptide pools.

The V call is TRBV20-1, the J call TRBJ2-1; 10 bases align to TRBD2. The sequencing sample was made of CD4+ T cells from blood, cultured in vitro. The source is a human donor in good health. The chain's CDR3 is CSARPGLAAYNEQFF. The CDR3 region has the DNA TGCAGTGCTAGACCCGGACTAGCGGCTTACAATGAGCAGTTCTTC.